The T cell receptor (beta chain) under discussion was sequenced for a study of blood T cell repertoires in COVID-19. About the research overall: Both acute and convalescent COVID-19 samples were obtained from the United States, Italy and Spain.

As handled by the study authors: Reference gene primer amplification in the assay estimated nucleated cell counts. The table came from immunoSEQ multiplex PCR; TCRdb's copy has only in-frame clones and leaves some out. The V and J calls and clone size were taken over from that table, and D and trimming were inferred from the DNA. This table has 120,000 or so clones, over 75% appearing once. CDR1 is SQVTM, CDR2 ANQGSEA, per germline. The trim removed 7 bases at V and 6 bases at J, leaving 7 bases unmatched. This CDR3 region has 14 residues. The clonotype originates from an elderly man with active or convalescent COVID-19. The rearrangement links TRBV29-1 to TRBJ2-1; TRBD2 agrees at 12 bases. Sequenced input: peripheral blood. DNA for the CDR3: TGCAGCGCCAAACTAGCGGGAGGTCGCAATGAGCAGTTCTTC. Residues: CSAKLAGGRNEQFF.